This entry lists 27 T cell receptor beta chains sequenced from one sample in a study of blood T cell repertoires in COVID-19. The protocol was immunoSEQ multiplex PCR, while the TCRdb copy is restricted to in-frame clones and leaves out a portion. The sample shows more than 150,000 clones, approximately 87% of them seen only once. The sequenced sample was peripheral blood. The receptors come from a man aged 70 or older with active or convalescent COVID-19.

The rearrangement links TRBV5-1 to TRBJ2-3; D possibly corresponds to TRBD2 (6 bases). The germline V and J ends were trimmed by 3 bases and 2 bases, with 16 bases remaining between them. Germline loops: CDR1 SGHRS, CDR2 YFSETQ. The CDR3 sequence is 16 residues long. The DNA of the CDR3 is TGCGCCAGCAGCTCATACCAGGAGGGTTTCACAGATACGCAGTATTTT. Residues: CASSSYQEGFTDTQYF.

The gene calls are TRBV7-9 and TRBJ2-2; the match to TRBD2 covers 8 bases. Germline-derived CDR1 and CDR2 are SEHNR and FQNEAQ (reference sequence). The CDR3 totals 16 residues. After removal of 6 bases from V and 2 bases from J, the junction contained 8 bases not matched to a gene. This CDR3 reads CASSTSGRGNTGELFF. DNA of the CDR3: TGTGCCAGCAGTACTAGCGGTAGGGGAAACACCGGGGAGCTGTTTTTT.

This sequence joins TRBV9 and TRBJ1-1, with D perhaps matching TRBD1 (6 bases). The germline CDR1 and CDR2 sequences are SGDLS and YYNGEE. V lost 4 bases and J lost 3, with 16 bases in between. The CDR3 has 15 residues. CDR3 sequence (DNA): TGTGCCAGCAGCCTGGGGGGGGCGCGGGACACTGAAGCTTTCTTT. Protein product: CASSLGGARDTEAFF.

This clone was seen more than once but under ten times. The chain is built from TRBV5-1 and TRBJ2-5, with D possibly matching TRBD2 (5 bases). Trimming removed 3 bases at V and 4 bases at J, with 19 bases between. In germline, CDR1 is SGHRS, CDR2 YFSETQ. The length of the CDR3 is 16 residues. In nucleotides, the CDR3 is TGCGCCAGCAGCTCCGCTGGGGTGGGTGGAGGAGAGACCCAGTACTTC. It yields the protein CASSSAGVGGGETQYF.

This chain links TRBV27 with TRBJ2-7; 8 positions agree with TRBD1. This CDR3 contains 13 residues. Germline CDR1 and CDR2: MNHEY and SMNVEV (reference sequence). The V gene end was trimmed by 6 bases and the J gene end by 4 bases; junction bases not matched to a gene: 5. The CDR3 protein is CASRRQGIYEQYF. In DNA form, the CDR3 reads TGTGCCAGCAGGAGACAGGGGATTTACGAGCAGTACTTC.

The chain is built from TRBV7-8 and TRBJ1-5; TRBD1 matches at 10 bases. CDR3 length equals 15 residues. V lost 5 bases and J lost 3; bases outside the gene matches: 4. Germline assignment: CDR1 SGHVS and CDR2 FQNEAQ. CDR3 coding DNA: TGTGCCAGCAGCCAGGGGACAGGGGTCAATCAGCCCCAGCATTTT. Protein sequence: CASSQGTGVNQPQHF.

The chain combines TRBV5-1 with TRBJ2-7; D perhaps matches TRBD1 (5 bases). Germline CDR1 reads SGHRS; CDR2 reads YFSETQ. CDR3 length equals 14 residues. V lost 4 bases, J lost 3 bases, and 14 bases lay in between. CDR3 sequence reads: CASSPGAIHYEQYF. CDR3 bases: TGCGCCAGCAGCCCTGGGGCTATTCACTACGAGCAGTACTTC.

Only one count was recorded for this clone. The rearrangement links TRBV6-2 or TRBV6-3 to TRBJ2-1; TRBD2 agrees at 12 bases. The length of the CDR3 is 17 residues. Germline CDR1 MNHEY, CDR2 SVGEGT. Trimming at V came to 0 bases and at J to 6 bases, leaving 6 bases not matched to a gene. The CDR3 DNA is TGTGCCAGCAGTTACTCCATGACTAGCGGGAGTGCCAATGAGCAGTTCTTC. It translates to CASSYSMTSGSANEQFF.

The rearrangement uses TRBV19 and TRBJ2-7; tentative D call: TRBD1 (6 bases). The V gene's germline CDR1 is LNHDA and CDR2 SQIVND (reference sequence). CDR3 length: 13 amino acids. V dropped 9 bases and J dropped 0 bases, with 12 bases sitting between them. The CDR3 DNA follows: TGTGCCAGCCGTGACAGGAGCTCCTACGAGCAGTACTTC. The encoded protein is CASRDRSSYEQYF.

J is TRBJ1-2 and V is TRBV15; TRBD1 might be the D (6 bases). CDR1 and CDR2 from the germline V gene are LNHNV and YYDKDF (reference sequence). V was trimmed by 0 bases and J by 0 bases, leaving 14 bases between them. The CDR3 has 17 amino acids. The CDR3 DNA is TGTGCCACCAGCAGAGATCCGGGACACCGTGCTAACTATGGCTACACCTTC. Amino acid sequence: CATSRDPGHRANYGYTF.

The chain is built from TRBV24-1 and TRBJ2-3; TRBD2 matches at 8 bases. The germline gives CDR1 KGHDR, CDR2 SFDVKD. The junction had 20 bases not matched to a gene; V was cut back by 4 bases and J by 3 bases. The CDR3 runs to 20 residues. CDR3 in amino acids: CATSEGGGGAGADWTDTQYF. CDR3 sequence (DNA): TGTGCCACCAGTGAGGGCGGCGGCGGAGCGGGAGCCGATTGGACAGATACGCAGTATTTT.

In this sample, this clone turned up once. The CDR3 nucleotides are TGCGCCAGCAGCTTGGAGACAGGATCTCGCACAGATACGCAGTATTTT. Protein product: CASSLETGSRTDTQYF. This chain joins TRBV5-1 and TRBJ2-3, with D possibly matching TRBD1 (6 bases). Trimming stripped 0 bases from V and 1 base from J, with 12 bases between. Germline values: CDR1 SGHRS, CDR2 YFSETQ. The CDR3 has 16 residues.

The V and J genes are TRBV19 and TRBJ2-1; D is possibly TRBD1 (5 bases). The V and J ends lost 4 bases and 5 bases respectively, with 9 bases between them. CDR1 LNHDA and CDR2 SQIVND come from the germline V gene (reference sequence). The CDR3 is 13 residues long. CDR3 sequence: CASSKGWDNEQFF. The CDR3 DNA sequence: TGTGCCAGTAGTAAGGGGTGGGACAATGAGCAGTTCTTC.

This rearrangement joins TRBV30 to TRBJ2-7; 9 bases agree with TRBD1. Trimming took 3 bases from V and 2 from J; bases not matched to a gene: 11. Germline V gives CDR1 GTSNPN, CDR2 SVGIG (reference sequence). This CDR3 has 16 residues. In DNA form, the CDR3 reads TGTGCCTGGAGACCCACCGGGACAGGGTGGACCTACGAGCAGTACTTC. Amino acid sequence: CAWRPTGTGWTYEQYF. Supplemented by reference TRBV30 and TRBJ2-7, the full variable domain reads SQTIHQWPATLVQPVGSPLSLECTVEGTSNPNLYWYRQAAGRGLQLLFYSVGIGQISSEVPQNLSASRPQDRQFILSSKKLLLSDSGFYLCAWRPTGTGWTYEQYFGPGTRLTVT.

The rearrangement uses TRBV27 and TRBJ1-2, with 7 bases identical to TRBD1. Per the germline V gene, CDR1 is MNHEY and CDR2 is SMNVEV (reference sequence). The CDR3 totals 13 residues. V trimming: 5 bases; J trimming: 4 bases; junction bases outside the gene matches: 4. As DNA, the CDR3 is TGTGCCAGCAGTCCACAGGGGTCCTATGGCTACACCTTC. Translating it yields CASSPQGSYGYTF.

V and J are TRBV18 and TRBJ2-7, with D possibly being TRBD1 (5 bases). Looked up from germline, CDR1 is KGHSH and CDR2 is LQKENI. The CDR3 covers 14 residues. V gave up 4 bases and J gave up 1 base, with 11 bases separating them. CDR3 sequence: CASSLNRQSYEQYF. CDR3 sequence (DNA): TGTGCCAGCTCACTGAACAGACAGTCCTACGAGCAGTACTTC.

The rearrangement links TRBV18 to TRBJ2-7; TRBD1 is a possible D gene (6 bases). The CDR3 is 13 residues long. The germline gives CDR1 KGHSH, CDR2 LQKENI. V shed 4 bases and J shed 3 bases, with 10 bases lying between them. This chain's CDR3 is CASSQQGNYEQYF. CDR3 in DNA: TGTGCCAGCTCACAACAGGGAAACTACGAGCAGTACTTC.

This clone was seen only once. The rearrangement joins TRBV7-9 to TRBJ1-5, with D possibly matching TRBD1 (5 bases). Germline-derived CDR1 and CDR2 are SEHNR and FQNEAQ (reference sequence). Trimming left V 4 bases short and J 3 bases short, with 10 bases between. CDR3 length equals 14 residues. CDR3 sequence reads: CASSSQGPNQPQHF. The CDR3 DNA reads TGTGCCAGCAGCTCCCAGGGCCCCAATCAGCCCCAGCATTTT.

The V call is TRBV7-9, the J call TRBJ1-1, with D possibly TRBD1 on 5 matching bases. The CDR3 length is 12 residues. V shed 5 bases and J shed 10 bases, with 14 bases lying between them. Germline lookup yields CDR1 SEHNR and CDR2 FQNEAQ (reference sequence). The CDR3 DNA follows: TGTGCCAGCAGCGTAAGGGAGGGACCAGCTTTCTTT. It codes for CASSVREGPAFF.

This chain connects TRBV4-1 to TRBJ1-3; D remains ambiguous. The CDR3 has 13 amino acids. The V and J ends lost 3 bases and 4 bases respectively, with 7 bases between them. Per germline, CDR1 MGHRA and CDR2 YSYEKL. The CDR3 nucleotides read TGCGCCAGCAGCCATGAACTCGGAAACACCATATATTTT. Translating it yields CASSHELGNTIYF.

The chain employs TRBV7-2 and TRBJ1-2; possibly TRBD1 for D (5 bases). V lost 0 bases and J lost 2, with 10 bases in between. The CDR3 consists of 15 residues. From germline, CDR1 is SGHTA and CDR2 FQGNSA. This chain's CDR3 is CASSLAGGENYGYTF. In nucleotides, the CDR3 is TGTGCCAGCAGCTTAGCGGGGGGGGAGAACTATGGCTACACCTTC.

The chain carries TRBV18 and TRBJ2-6, with TRBD1 matching over 7 bases. There are 15 residues in the CDR3. Germline CDR1 is KGHSH and CDR2 is LQKENI. Germline trimming cut 4 bases from V and 2 bases from J; bases unmatched to any gene: 2. In DNA, the CDR3 is TGTGCCAGCTCACTGGGACAGCCTGGGGCCAACGTCCTGACTTTC. This encodes CASSLGQPGANVLTF.

The chain combines TRBV9 with TRBJ2-2; a weak D match, TRBD1 (6 bases). The CDR3 is 15 residues long. Germline CDR1 SGDLS, CDR2 YYNGEE. Trimming took off 4 bases at V and 7 bases at J, with 17 bases between the two ends. The CDR3 loop is CASSILQGIGGELFF. The CDR3 DNA is TGTGCCAGCAGCATCCTACAGGGAATAGGCGGGGAGCTGTTTTTT. Full variable domain (rest looked up from reference TRBV9 and TRBJ2-2): DSGVTQTPKHLITATGQRVTLRCSPRSGDLSVYWYQQSLDQGLQFLIQYYNGEERAKGNILERFSAQQFPDLHSELNLSSLELGDSALYFCASSILQGIGGELFFGEGSRLTVL.

The chain has TRBV12-5 and TRBJ2-7; TRBD1 agrees at 8 bases. After removal of 6 bases from V and 6 bases from J, the junction contained 13 bases not matched to a gene. The CDR3 has 15 residues. The V gene's germline CDR1 is LGHNT and CDR2 FRNRAP. The CDR3 spells CASGLTSTGGFEQYF. For the CDR3, the DNA is TGTGCTAGTGGCCTCACGTCAACAGGGGGTTTCGAGCAGTACTTC.

The V gene is TRBV9, the J gene TRBJ1-2, with 7 bases aligning to TRBD1. Looked up from germline, CDR1 is SGDLS and CDR2 is YYNGEE. The CDR3 covers 15 residues. V dropped 0 bases and J dropped 4; count of bases not matched to a gene: 6. The CDR3 DNA is TGTGCCAGCAGCGTAGCTACAGGGACAGTCTATGGCTACACCTTC. Residues: CASSVATGTVYGYTF.

The chain is built from TRBV9 and TRBJ2-5; maybe TRBD2 (5 bases). CDR1 is SGDLS and CDR2 is YYNGEE in the germline V gene. The CDR3 totals 13 residues. Trimming shortened V by 2 bases and J by 1 base, and 6 bases separated the two germline ends. The DNA of the CDR3 is TGTGCCAGCAGCGTCCGGGGCCAAGAGACCCAGTACTTC. Amino acid sequence: CASSVRGQETQYF.

The chain joins TRBV2 to TRBJ1-2; D is uncertain. CDR3 length equals 12 residues. V was cut by 10 bases and J by 2 bases, with 11 bases left in between. CDR1 and CDR2 from the germline V gene are SNHLY and FYNNEI. CDR3 bases: TGTGCCACCTCGGCTAGAAACTATGGCTACACCTTC. Translation gives CATSARNYGYTF.